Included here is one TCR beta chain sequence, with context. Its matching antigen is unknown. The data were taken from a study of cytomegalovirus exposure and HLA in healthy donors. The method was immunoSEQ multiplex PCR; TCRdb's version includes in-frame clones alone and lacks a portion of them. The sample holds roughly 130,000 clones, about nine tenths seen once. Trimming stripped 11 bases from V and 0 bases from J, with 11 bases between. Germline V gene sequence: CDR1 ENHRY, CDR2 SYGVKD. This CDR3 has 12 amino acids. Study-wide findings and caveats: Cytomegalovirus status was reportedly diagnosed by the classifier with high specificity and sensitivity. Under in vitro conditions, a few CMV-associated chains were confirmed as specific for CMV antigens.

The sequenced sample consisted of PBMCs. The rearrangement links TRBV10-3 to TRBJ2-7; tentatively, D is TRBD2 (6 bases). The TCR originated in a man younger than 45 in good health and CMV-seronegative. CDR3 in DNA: TGTGCCCACGGGAGCGGCTCCTACGAGCAGTACTTC. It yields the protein CAHGSGSYEQYF.